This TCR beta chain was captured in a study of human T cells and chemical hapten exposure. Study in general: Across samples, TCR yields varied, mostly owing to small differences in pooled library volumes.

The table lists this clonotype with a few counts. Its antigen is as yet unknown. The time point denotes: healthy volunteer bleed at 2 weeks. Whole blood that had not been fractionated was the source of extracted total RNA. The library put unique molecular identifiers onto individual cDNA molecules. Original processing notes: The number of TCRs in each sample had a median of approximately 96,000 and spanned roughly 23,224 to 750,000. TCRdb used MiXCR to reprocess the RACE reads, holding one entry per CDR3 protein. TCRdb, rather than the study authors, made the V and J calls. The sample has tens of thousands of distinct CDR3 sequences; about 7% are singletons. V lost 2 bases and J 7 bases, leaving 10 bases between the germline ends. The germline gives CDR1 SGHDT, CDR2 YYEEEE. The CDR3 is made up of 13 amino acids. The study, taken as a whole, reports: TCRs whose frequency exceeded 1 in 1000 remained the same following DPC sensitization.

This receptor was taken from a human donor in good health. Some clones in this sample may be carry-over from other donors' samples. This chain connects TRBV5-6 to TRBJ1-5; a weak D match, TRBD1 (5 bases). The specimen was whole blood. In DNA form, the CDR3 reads TGTGCCAGCAGCTTACTAGGGGAGCAGCCCCAGCATTTT. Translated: CASSLLGEQPQHF.